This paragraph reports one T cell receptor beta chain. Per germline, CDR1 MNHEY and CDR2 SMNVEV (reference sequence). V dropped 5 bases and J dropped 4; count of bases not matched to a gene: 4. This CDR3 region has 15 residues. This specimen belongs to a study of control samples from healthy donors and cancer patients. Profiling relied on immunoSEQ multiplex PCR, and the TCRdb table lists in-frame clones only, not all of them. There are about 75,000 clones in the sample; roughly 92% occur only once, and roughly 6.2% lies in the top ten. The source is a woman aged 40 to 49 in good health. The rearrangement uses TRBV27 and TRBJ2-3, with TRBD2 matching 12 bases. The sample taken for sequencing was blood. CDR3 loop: CASSNRLAGADTQYF. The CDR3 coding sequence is TGTGCCAGCAGTAACAGACTAGCGGGGGCAGATACGCAGTATTTT.